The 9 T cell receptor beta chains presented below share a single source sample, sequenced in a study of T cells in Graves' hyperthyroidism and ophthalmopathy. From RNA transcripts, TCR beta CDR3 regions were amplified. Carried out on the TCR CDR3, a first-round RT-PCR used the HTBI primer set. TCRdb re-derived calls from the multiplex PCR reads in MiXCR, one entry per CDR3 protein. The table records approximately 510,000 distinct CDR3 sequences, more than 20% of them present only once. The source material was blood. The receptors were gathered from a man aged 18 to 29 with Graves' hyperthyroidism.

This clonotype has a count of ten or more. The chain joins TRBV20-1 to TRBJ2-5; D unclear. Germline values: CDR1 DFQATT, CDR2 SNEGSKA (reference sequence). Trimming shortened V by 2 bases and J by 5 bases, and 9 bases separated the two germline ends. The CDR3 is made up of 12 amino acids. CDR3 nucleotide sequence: TGCAGTGCTAGAAGGGTTTGGGAGACCCAGTACTTC. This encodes CSARRVWETQYF.

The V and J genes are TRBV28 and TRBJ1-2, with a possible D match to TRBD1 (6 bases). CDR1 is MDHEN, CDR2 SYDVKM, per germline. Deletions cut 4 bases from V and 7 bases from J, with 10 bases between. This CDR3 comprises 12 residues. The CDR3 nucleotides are TGTGCCAGCAGTTCAGGGGCGCTTGGCTACACCTTC. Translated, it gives CASSSGALGYTF.

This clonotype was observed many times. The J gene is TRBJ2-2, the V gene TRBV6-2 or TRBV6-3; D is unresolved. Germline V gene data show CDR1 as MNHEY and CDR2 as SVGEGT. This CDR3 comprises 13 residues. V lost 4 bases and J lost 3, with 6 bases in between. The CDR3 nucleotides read TGTGCCAGCAGTTGGACGGACACCGGGGAGCTGTTTTTT. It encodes CASSWTDTGELFF.

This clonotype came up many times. The CDR3 region is CATSFGGRGDQPQHF. The CDR3 nucleotides are TGTGCCACCAGTTTCGGCGGGCGGGGCGATCAGCCCCAGCATTTT. The V and J genes are TRBV24-1 and TRBJ1-5, with D perhaps TRBD1 (5 bases). V was clipped by 6 bases and J by 5 bases, with 16 bases between them. This CDR3 comprises 15 residues. From germline, CDR1 is KGHDR and CDR2 SFDVKD.

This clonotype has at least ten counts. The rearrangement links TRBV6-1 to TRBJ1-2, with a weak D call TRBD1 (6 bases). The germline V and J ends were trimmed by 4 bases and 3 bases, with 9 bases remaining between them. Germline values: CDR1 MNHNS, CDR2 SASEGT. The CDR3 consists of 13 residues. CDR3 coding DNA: TGTGCCAGCAGTGTAGGGGGGTACTATGGCTACACCTTC. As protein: CASSVGGYYGYTF.

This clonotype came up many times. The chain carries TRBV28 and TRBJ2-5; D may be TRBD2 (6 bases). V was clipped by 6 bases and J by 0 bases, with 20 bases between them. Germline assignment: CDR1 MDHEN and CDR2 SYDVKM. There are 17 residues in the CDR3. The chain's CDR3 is CASSLWIGEVDQETQYF. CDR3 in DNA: TGTGCCAGCAGCCTTTGGATAGGGGAGGTTGACCAAGAGACCCAGTACTTC.

The CDR3 sequence: CAWDRGLFGRNSYEQYF. The CDR3 DNA follows: TGTGCCTGGGATAGGGGACTCTTCGGGCGCAACTCCTACGAGCAGTACTTC. The chain joins TRBV30 to TRBJ2-7, with D possibly TRBD2 on 6 matching bases. Germline lookup yields CDR1 GTSNPN and CDR2 SVGIG (reference sequence). Trimming shortened V by 5 bases and J by 0 bases, and 23 bases separated the two germline ends. This CDR3 has 17 residues. The whole variable domain, remainder taken from reference TRBV30 and TRBJ2-7, is SQTIHQWPATLVQPVGSPLSLECTVEGTSNPNLYWYRQAAGRGLQLLFYSVGIGQISSEVPQNLSASRPQDRQFILSSKKLLLSDSGFYLCAWDRGLFGRNSYEQYFGPGTRLTVT.

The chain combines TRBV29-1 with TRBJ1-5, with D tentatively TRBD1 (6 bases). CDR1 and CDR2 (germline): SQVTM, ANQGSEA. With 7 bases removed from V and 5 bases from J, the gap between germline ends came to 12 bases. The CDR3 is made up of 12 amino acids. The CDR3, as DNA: TGCAGCGCTGGGGGCGGTGATCAGCCCCAGCATTTT. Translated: CSAGGGDQPQHF.

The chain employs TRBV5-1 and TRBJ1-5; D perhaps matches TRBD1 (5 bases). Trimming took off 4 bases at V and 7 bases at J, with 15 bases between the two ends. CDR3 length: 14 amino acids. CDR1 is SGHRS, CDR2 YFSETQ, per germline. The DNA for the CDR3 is TGCGCCAGCAGCCCCCAGGGTAGGGAACAGCCCCAGCATTTT. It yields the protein CASSPQGREQPQHF.